This TCR beta chain was observed in a study of T-cell memory formation after mild COVID-19. Findings of the study overall: From day 15 to 85, contracting clones were balanced between CD4 and CD8, whereas later expanders leaned toward CD4+.

TCRdb re-derived calls from the 5' RACE reads in MiXCR, one entry per CDR3 protein. The sample shows 350,000 to 500,000 distinct CDR3 sequences, 23% of them seen only once. Germline assignment: CDR1 GTSNPN and CDR2 SVGIG (reference sequence). CDR3 length: 11 residues. V was cut by 4 bases and J by 5 bases, with 9 bases left in between. On this clonotype itself: What it binds is not known.

This TCR was sampled from an adult woman who had mild COVID-19 (a few samples of this study predate the infection). Cell type and time point are not known. V usage is TRBV30 and J usage is TRBJ2-7, with D tentatively TRBD1 (6 bases). Sequencing was performed on PBMCs or a T cell subset sorted from them (not recorded which). DNA of the CDR3: TGTGCCTGGACATCAGGGGACGAGCAGTACTTC. This sequence encodes CAWTSGDEQYF. The full variable domain, its missing parts supplied by reference TRBV30 and TRBJ2-7, is SQTIHQWPATLVQPVGSPLSLECTVEGTSNPNLYWYRQAAGRGLQLLFYSVGIGQISSEVPQNLSASRPQDRQFILSSKKLLLSDSGFYLCAWTSGDEQYFGPGTRLTVT.